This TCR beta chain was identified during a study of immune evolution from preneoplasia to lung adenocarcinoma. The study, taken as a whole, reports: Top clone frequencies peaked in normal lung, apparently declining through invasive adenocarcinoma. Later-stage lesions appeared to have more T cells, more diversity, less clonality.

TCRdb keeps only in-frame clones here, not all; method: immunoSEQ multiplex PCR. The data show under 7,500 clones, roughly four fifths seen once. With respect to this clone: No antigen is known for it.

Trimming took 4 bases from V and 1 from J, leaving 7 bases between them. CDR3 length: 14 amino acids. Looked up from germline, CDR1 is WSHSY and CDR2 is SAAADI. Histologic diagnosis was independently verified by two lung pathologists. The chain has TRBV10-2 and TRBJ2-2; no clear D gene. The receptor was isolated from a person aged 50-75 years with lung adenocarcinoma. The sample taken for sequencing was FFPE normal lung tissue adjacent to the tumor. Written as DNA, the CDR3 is TGCGCCAGCAGTGGGGCTAGGAACACCGGGGAGCTGTTTTTT. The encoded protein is CASSGARNTGELFF.